Below are 11 T cell receptor beta chains sequenced from a single sample in a study of cytotoxic CD8 clonotypes in ibrutinib-treated CLL. Assay: immunoSEQ multiplex PCR; the TCRdb copy retains only in-frame clones and omits some. The sample lists 200,000 to 250,000 clones, 60% to 75% occurring once. This specimen was PBMCs, taken after 24 months of ibrutinib treatment. These receptors were obtained from a human donor with chronic lymphocytic leukemia.

This sequence joins TRBV27 and TRBJ2-7; 8 bases map to TRBD2. V shed 5 bases and J 1 base; nucleotides not matched to a gene: 4. This CDR3 has 14 amino acids. Looked up from germline, CDR1 is MNHEY and CDR2 is SMNVEV (reference sequence). The CDR3 here is CASSPGTSSYEQYF. In DNA form, the CDR3 reads TGTGCCAGCAGTCCCGGGACTAGTTCCTACGAGCAGTACTTC.

As regards this clone: This sample includes further DNA sequences coding for the same CDR3. The rearrangement links TRBV7-2 to TRBJ1-1; D possibly corresponds to TRBD1 (5 bases). Per germline, CDR1 SGHTA and CDR2 FQGNSA. This CDR3 is 13 amino acids long. Trimming cost V 2 bases and J 3 bases, with 7 bases left between them. The CDR3 sequence is CASSLQGDTEAFF. The CDR3 region has the DNA TGTGCCAGCAGCTTACAAGGGGACACTGAAGCTTTCTTT.

The chain employs TRBV27 and TRBJ2-1, with 9 bases that match TRBD1. The CDR3 has 15 residues. CDR1 MNHEY and CDR2 SMNVEV come from the germline V gene (reference sequence). The trim removed 4 bases at V and 8 bases at J, leaving 9 bases unmatched. This CDR3 is CASSYPGQGLDEQFF. DNA for the CDR3: TGTGCCAGCAGTTATCCGGGACAGGGTCTAGATGAGCAGTTCTTC.

The chain couples TRBV5-1 to TRBJ1-2; TRBD1 agrees at 8 bases. This CDR3 spans 13 amino acids. V gave up 4 bases and J gave up 3 bases; unmatched junction bases: 2. Germline assignment: CDR1 SGHRS and CDR2 YFSETQ. CDR3 bases: TGCGCCAGCAGCCCGGACAGGGACTATGGCTACACCTTC. This encodes CASSPDRDYGYTF.

The chain links TRBV29-1 to TRBJ1-1, with D uncertain. V gave up 7 bases and J gave up 2 bases, with 11 bases separating them. The CDR3 totals 12 residues. The V gene's germline CDR1 is SQVTM and CDR2 ANQGSEA. Here the CDR3 reads CSGRSANTEAFF. The CDR3 region has the DNA TGCAGCGGCCGATCAGCTAACACTGAAGCTTTCTTT.

The chain links TRBV29-1 to TRBJ2-1; 10 positions agree with TRBD2. CDR1 SQVTM and CDR2 ANQGSEA come from the germline V gene. The CDR3 runs 13 residues. Unmatched junction bases numbered 6, after V lost 7 bases and J lost 6 bases. CDR3 nucleotide sequence: TGCAGCGGGCTAGCGGGGGACGGCAATGAGCAGTTCTTC. This sequence encodes CSGLAGDGNEQFF.

The chain combines TRBV5-4 with TRBJ2-7; D may be TRBD1 (6 bases). The CDR3 is 15 amino acids. The V end lost 4 bases, the J end lost 5 bases, and 19 bases lay between the germline ends. Germline V gene lookup returns CDR1 SGHNT and CDR2 YYREEE (reference sequence). CDR3 DNA sequence: TGTGCCAGCAGCCCTGAGACAGGTAGATATAACGAGCAGTACTTC. Translated: CASSPETGRYNEQYF. Based on the CDR3 plus reference TRBV5-4 and TRBJ2-7, the full variable domain is ETGVTQSPTHLIKTRGQQVTLRCSSQSGHNTVSWYQQALGQGPQFIFQYYREEENGRGNFPPRFSGLQFPNYSSELNVNALELDDSALYLCASSPETGRYNEQYFGPGTRLTVT.

A few counts support this clone. The V and J genes are TRBV6-1 and TRBJ2-7, with a possible D match to TRBD1 (5 bases). The germline CDR1 and CDR2 sequences are MNHNS and SASEGT. The CDR3 consists of 11 residues. CDR3 in DNA: TGTGCGTCAGGGTTGGGCGACGAGCAGTACTTC. It yields the protein CASGLGDEQYF.

CDR3 sequence: CASSHPTGRAGELFF. Written as DNA, the CDR3 is TGTGCCAGCAGCCACCCGACAGGGAGGGCCGGGGAGCTGTTTTTT. The chain carries TRBV25-1 and TRBJ2-2; D tentatively fits TRBD1 or TRBD2 (7 bases each). Trimming removed 6 bases at V and 6 bases at J, with 17 bases between. The CDR3 runs 15 residues. Germline V gene sequence: CDR1 MGHDK, CDR2 SYGVNS.

The chain has TRBV30 and TRBJ1-3, with a tentative D call TRBD1 (5 bases). The CDR3 is 15 residues long. The V end lost 2 bases, the J end lost 2 bases, and 13 bases lay between the germline ends. Germline V gene sequence: CDR1 GTSNPN, CDR2 SVGIG (reference sequence). DNA for the CDR3: TGTGCCTGGAGTCGGGGGGATTTGACTGGAAACACCATATATTTT. Residues: CAWSRGDLTGNTIYF. Full variable domain (missing parts from reference TRBV30 and TRBJ1-3): SQTIHQWPATLVQPVGSPLSLECTVEGTSNPNLYWYRQAAGRGLQLLFYSVGIGQISSEVPQNLSASRPQDRQFILSSKKLLLSDSGFYLCAWSRGDLTGNTIYFGEGSWLTVV.

J is TRBJ2-3 and V is TRBV27, with 10 bases matching TRBD2. The CDR3 sequence is 17 residues long. The junction had 6 bases not matched to a gene; V was cut back by 1 base and J by 2 bases. The V gene's germline CDR1 is MNHEY and CDR2 SMNVEV (reference sequence). CDR3 coding DNA: TGTGCCAGCAGTTTATTCAGCCTAGCGGGAGACACAGATACGCAGTATTTT. It codes for CASSLFSLAGDTDTQYF.